Detailed here is one T cell receptor (beta chain). Its antigen is not identified. These data originate in a study of cytomegalovirus exposure and HLA in healthy donors. V lost 6 bases to trimming and J lost 6 bases, with 20 bases between them. Germline V gene sequence: CDR1 MDHEN, CDR2 SYDVKM. The CDR3 is made up of 15 amino acids. Study-wide results and limits: The likely explanation for a cluster of highly shared sequence variants was sequencing artifact.

Amplification used 60 Vbeta primers and 13 Jbeta primers. Assay used: immunoSEQ multiplex PCR; TCRdb lists only in-frame clones, some missing. The table shows around 160,000 clones, with about 80% occurring only once. Sequenced material: PBMCs. The chain recombines TRBV28 with TRBJ1-1; tentative D call: TRBD1 (5 bases). The clonotype comes from a man aged 18 to 29 in good health and CMV-seropositive. CDR3 DNA sequence: TGTGCCAGCAGCCCAGGGAAGCGCGTGAGCCCTGAAGCTTTCTTT. This encodes CASSPGKRVSPEAFF.